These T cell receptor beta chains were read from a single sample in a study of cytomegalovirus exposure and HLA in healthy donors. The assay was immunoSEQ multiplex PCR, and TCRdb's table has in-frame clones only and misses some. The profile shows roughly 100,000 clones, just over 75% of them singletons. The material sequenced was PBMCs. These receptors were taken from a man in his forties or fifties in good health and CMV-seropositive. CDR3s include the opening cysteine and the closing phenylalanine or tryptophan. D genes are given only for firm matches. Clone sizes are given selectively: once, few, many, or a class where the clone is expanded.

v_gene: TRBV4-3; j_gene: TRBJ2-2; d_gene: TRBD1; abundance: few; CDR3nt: TGCGCCAGCAGCCTGACAGGGTCTTTCGGGGAGCTGTTTTTT; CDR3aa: CASSLTGSFGELFF
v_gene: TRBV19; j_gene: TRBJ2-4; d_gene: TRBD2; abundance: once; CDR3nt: TGTGCCAGTAGTAAACTAGCGGGAGAGGGATCCAAAAACATTCAGTACTTC; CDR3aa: CASSKLAGEGSKNIQYF
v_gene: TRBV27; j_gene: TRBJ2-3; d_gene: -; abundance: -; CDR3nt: TGTGCCAGCAAATCAGGGGTTAACGGGTACGCCACAGATACGCAGTATTTT; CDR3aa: CASKSGVNGYATDTQYF
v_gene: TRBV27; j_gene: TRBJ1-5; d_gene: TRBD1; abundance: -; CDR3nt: TGTGCCAGCAGTTTCAGGGGGCGCAATCAGCCCCAGCATTTT; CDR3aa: CASSFRGRNQPQHF
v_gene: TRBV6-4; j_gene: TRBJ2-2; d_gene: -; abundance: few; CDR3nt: TGTGCCAGCAGTGAAGCGGCGGACACCGGGGAGCTGTTTTTT; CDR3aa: CASSEAADTGELFF
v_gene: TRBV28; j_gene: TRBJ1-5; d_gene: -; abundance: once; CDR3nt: TGTGCCAGCATCGGGCCAGGGGATCGTCAGCCCCAGCATTTT; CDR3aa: CASIGPGDRQPQHF
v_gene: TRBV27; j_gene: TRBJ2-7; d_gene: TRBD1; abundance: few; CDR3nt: TGTGCCAGCAGTTCATGGGACAGAGCCTACGAGCAGTACTTC; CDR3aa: CASSSWDRAYEQYF
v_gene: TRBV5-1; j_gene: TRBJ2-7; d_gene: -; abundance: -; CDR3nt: TGCGCCAGCAGCTCCAAGACAGGGACTTACGAGCAGTACTTC; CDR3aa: CASSSKTGTYEQYF
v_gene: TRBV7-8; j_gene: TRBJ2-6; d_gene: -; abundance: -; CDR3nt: TGTGCCAGCAGCTTAGTAGCAGTATCCGGGGCCAACGTCCTGACTTTC; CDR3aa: CASSLVAVSGANVLTF
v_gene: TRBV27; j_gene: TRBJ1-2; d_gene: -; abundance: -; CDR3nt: TGTGCCAGCAGTTTAAATCAACAGGGTATTGGTGGCTACACCTTC; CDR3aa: CASSLNQQGIGGYTF
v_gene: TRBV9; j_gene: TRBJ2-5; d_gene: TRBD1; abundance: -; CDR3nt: TGTGCCAGCAGCGTAGGAATAGGGACAGAACAAGAGACCCAGTACTTC; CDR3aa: CASSVGIGTEQETQYF
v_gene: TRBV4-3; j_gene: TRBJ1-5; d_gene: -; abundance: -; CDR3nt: TGCGCCAGCAGCCTCAACTTGGGCGGGAATCAGCCCCAGCATTTT; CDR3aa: CASSLNLGGNQPQHF
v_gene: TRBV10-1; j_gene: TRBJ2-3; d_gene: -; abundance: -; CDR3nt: TGCGCCAGCAGTGAAAGGGGGAGCACAGATACGCAGTATTTT; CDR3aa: CASSERGSTDTQYF
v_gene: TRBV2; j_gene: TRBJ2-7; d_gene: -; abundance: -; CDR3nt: TGTGCCAGCATGAGGTTCCAGTCCTACGGGCAGTACTTC; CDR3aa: CASMRFQSYGQYF
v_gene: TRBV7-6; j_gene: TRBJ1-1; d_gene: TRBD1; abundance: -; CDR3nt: TGTGCCAGCAGCTTGGCAGGGGGGTCTGAAGCTTTCTTT; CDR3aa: CASSLAGGSEAFF
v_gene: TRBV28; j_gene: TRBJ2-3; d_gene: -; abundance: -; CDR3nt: TGTGCCAGCAGTTTAGGGGGGGCAGGGAATACGCAGTATTTT; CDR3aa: CASSLGGAGNTQYF
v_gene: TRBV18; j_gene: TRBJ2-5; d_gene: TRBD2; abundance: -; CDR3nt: TGTGCCAGCTCACCTTCAGCGGGGGCCGGGGAGACCCAGTACTTC; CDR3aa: CASSPSAGAGETQYF
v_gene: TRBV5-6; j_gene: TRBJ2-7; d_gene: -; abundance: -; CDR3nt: TGTGCCAGCAGCTTTTACGGACAGACCTACGAGCAGTACTTC; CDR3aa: CASSFYGQTYEQYF